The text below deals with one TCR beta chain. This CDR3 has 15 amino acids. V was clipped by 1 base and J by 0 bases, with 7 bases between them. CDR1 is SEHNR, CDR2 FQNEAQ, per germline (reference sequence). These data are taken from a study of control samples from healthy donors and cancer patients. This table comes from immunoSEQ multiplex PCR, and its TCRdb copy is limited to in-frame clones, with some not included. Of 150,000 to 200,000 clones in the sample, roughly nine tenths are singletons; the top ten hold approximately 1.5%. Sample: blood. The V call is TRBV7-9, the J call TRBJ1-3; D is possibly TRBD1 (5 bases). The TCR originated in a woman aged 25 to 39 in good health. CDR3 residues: CASSLDRYSGNTIYF. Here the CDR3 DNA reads TGTGCCAGCAGCTTAGACAGGTACTCTGGAAACACCATATATTTT.